A selection of T cell receptor beta chains follows, all from one sample in a study of Ad26.COV2.S vaccination and SARS-CoV-2 variants. The method was immunoSEQ multiplex PCR; TCRdb's version includes in-frame clones alone and lacks a portion of them. This sample yields 350,000 to 500,000 clones, of which roughly 91% are seen a single time; approximately 4.5% belongs to the top ten. Sample: peripheral blood, taken in a trial of Ad26.COV2.S vaccine versus placebo. These receptors all come from a person aged 18-65 years who received the Ad26.COV2.S COVID-19 vaccine or a placebo. Each CDR3 is given with its conserved first and last residue. The order of the fields is V gene, clone size, J gene, D gene, CDR3 DNA, CDR3 protein. A D gene is named only where the DNA matches it firmly. A row's size may be missing; if present it is once, few, many or a size class.

TRBV28,-,TRBJ2-5,-,TGTGCCAGCAGCCCAGGGGGACTAGGCCTGGAGACCCAGTACTTC,CASSPGGLGLETQYF
TRBV5-1,-,TRBJ2-5,-,TGCGCCAGCAGCTTGGACCTCGGTGCGGAGACCCAGTACTTC,CASSLDLGAETQYF
TRBV9,-,TRBJ2-2,-,TGTGCCAGCAGCGTCTCGGGCACCGGGGAGCTGTTTTTT,CASSVSGTGELFF
TRBV7-8,-,TRBJ2-7,TRBD1,TGTGCCAGCAGCGTCCGGGACAGGGCGTCCTACGAGCAGTACTTC,CASSVRDRASYEQYF
TRBV29-1,-,TRBJ2-5,-,TGCAGCGTTGTTTACCAGGGCGCCCAAGAGACCCAGTACTTC,CSVVYQGAQETQYF
TRBV15,-,TRBJ2-6,-,TGTGCCACCAGCAGATTTCTGGGGAAGACCTCTGGGGCCAACGTCCTGACTTTC,CATSRFLGKTSGANVLTF
TRBV29-1,-,TRBJ2-7,TRBD1,TGCAGCGTTCAATCCCCGGGACAGGGCTCCTACGAGCAGTACTTC,CSVQSPGQGSYEQYF
TRBV9,-,TRBJ2-1,TRBD2,TGTGCCAGCAGCGTAGACGGGGGGACTAGATCTTCCTACAATGAGCAGTTCTTC,CASSVDGGTRSSYNEQFF
TRBV5-6,-,TRBJ1-2,-,TGTGCCAGCAGCTTGGCCGTGCGGACCTATGGCTACACCTTC,CASSLAVRTYGYTF
TRBV12-3/TRBV12-4,-,TRBJ2-1,-,TGTGCCAGCAGATACAGGGTTGGCGAGCAGTTCTTC,CASRYRVGEQFF
TRBV6-2/TRBV6-3,-,TRBJ2-1,-,TGTGCCAGCAGTTACGGGTCCATAAGTGAGCAGTTCTTC,CASSYGSISEQFF
TRBV18,-,TRBJ2-2,TRBD2,TGTGCCAGCTCACCATTCGCTAGCGGATTCCGGGAGCTGTTTTTT,CASSPFASGFRELFF
TRBV11-2,-,TRBJ1-1,-,TGTGCCAGCAGCTTAGGGAGAGGGGGTTACACTGAAGCTTTCTTT,CASSLGRGGYTEAFF
TRBV28,once,TRBJ1-2,TRBD1,TGTGCCAGCAGCTCCATGGACAGGGTGCCCCAGTGGGGCTATGGCTACACCTTC,CASSSMDRVPQWGYGYTF
TRBV3-1/TRBV3-2,-,TRBJ1-1,-,TGTGCCAGCAGCCAAGAAGGGAGGGGCACTGAAGCTTTCTTT,CASSQEGRGTEAFF
TRBV27,few,TRBJ1-3,-,TGTGCCAGCATGGGGATACCCGGAAACACCATATATTTT,CASMGIPGNTIYF
TRBV7-2,-,TRBJ2-2,-,TGTGCCAGCAGCTTAGGAAGGTCCGGGGAGCTGTTTTTT,CASSLGRSGELFF
TRBV28,once,TRBJ2-1,TRBD2,TGTGCCAGCAGTTTAGACCTAGCGGGGGATGAGCAGTTCTTC,CASSLDLAGDEQFF
TRBV27,-,TRBJ2-1,TRBD1,TGTGCCAGCAGTTTGGGGGACAGATACAATGAGCAGTTCTTC,CASSLGDRYNEQFF
TRBV19,-,TRBJ2-3,-,TGTGCCAGTAGTAAACAGGAGTACACAGATACGCAGTATTTT,CASSKQEYTDTQYF
TRBV7-3,once,TRBJ2-1,-,TGTGCCAGCAGCTCGGGACTCTCTAACAATGAGCAGTTCTTC,CASSSGLSNNEQFF
TRBV30,-,TRBJ2-7,-,TGTGCCTGTTCAGCCTCTATGAGGGGTCTGGTGAGCGACGAGCAGTACTTC,CACSASMRGLVSDEQYF
TRBV7-9,-,TRBJ2-2,-,TGTGCCAGCAGCTTAGTTTCAAGTGGGGAGCTGTTTTTT,CASSLVSSGELFF
TRBV6-2/TRBV6-3,-,TRBJ2-4,-,TGTGCCAGCAGTCACGGAGGAGGCAAAAACATTCAGTACTTC,CASSHGGGKNIQYF
TRBV3-1/TRBV3-2,-,TRBJ1-6,-,TGTGCCAGCACCCAACAGGGTGGGAATTCACCCCTCCACTTT,CASTQQGGNSPLHF
TRBV7-2,-,TRBJ2-7,TRBD1,TGTGCCAGCAGCTCCGGCCATGGGACAGCTCCATTACAGTACTTC,CASSSGHGTAPLQYF
TRBV2,-,TRBJ1-2,-,TGTGCCAGCAGTGAAGTTCGGGTGGGGAACTATGGCTACACCTTC,CASSEVRVGNYGYTF
TRBV5-1,few,TRBJ2-7,TRBD1,TGCGCCAGCAGCCTCCGGGACAGTACCTACGAGCAGTACTTC,CASSLRDSTYEQYF
TRBV6-5,-,TRBJ2-7,-,TGTGCCAGCAGTCGTTCCAGAAATTCATACGAGCAGTACTTC,CASSRSRNSYEQYF
TRBV19,-,TRBJ2-7,TRBD1,TGTGCCAGTAGTAAGGACAGGGGCTACGAGCAGTACTTC,CASSKDRGYEQYF
TRBV6-2/TRBV6-3,-,TRBJ2-5,-,TGTGCCAGCAGTTATGGGGCGGCTCAATTAGGGGATGCGGAGACCCAGTACTTC,CASSYGAAQLGDAETQYF
TRBV7-3,-,TRBJ2-2,-,TGTGCCAGCAGCTTAGAGGGTTACACCGGGGAGCTGTTTTTT,CASSLEGYTGELFF
TRBV4-3,-,TRBJ2-1,TRBD2,TGCACCAGCAGCCCGGGACTAGCGGAATACAATGAGCAGTTCTTC,CTSSPGLAEYNEQFF
TRBV18,-,TRBJ2-1,TRBD2,TGTGCCAGCTCACCACCGCGACTAGCGGAGAGGCACTCCTACAATGAGCAGTTCTTC,CASSPPRLAERHSYNEQFF
TRBV6-1,once,TRBJ1-4,-,TGTGCCAGCAGTGATAGGGGTGCAACTAATGAAAAACTGTTTTTT,CASSDRGATNEKLFF